The clone carrying this T cell receptor (beta chain) was seen many times. Its antigen is as yet unknown. This specimen includes other DNA sequences encoding the same CDR3. In the authors' methods: A classifier of distant metastasis in papillary thyroid cancer was built from CDR3 differences (across clinicopathological groups). TCRdb re-called the PCR reads through MiXCR. TCRdb's processing, not the authors' own work, is the source of the V and J calls. The sample lists tens of thousands of clones, 15% seen once, with around 16% in the top ten. This entry belongs to a study of metastatic and nonmetastatic thyroid tumors. CDR1 and CDR2 from the germline V gene are SGHTA and FQGTGA. This CDR3 region has 14 residues. V gave up 3 bases and J gave up 9 bases, with 12 bases separating them. The study, taken as a whole, reports: Benign nodules reportedly had significantly lower TCR beta diversity than malignant thyroid tumors in blood and tumor.

Nobody among the patients had been given any treatment before thyroid surgery. Sequencing used blood. This sequence was found in a male donor with papillary thyroid cancer or a benign thyroid nodule (not recorded which). Some clones in this sample may be carry-over from other donors' samples. The chain couples TRBV7-3 to TRBJ1-6; no reliable D call. The CDR3 coding sequence is TGTGCCAGCAGCTTCGGGGTGTTAGGTTCACCCCTCCACTTT. As protein: CASSFGVLGSPLHF.